Listed here is a single TCR beta chain. Other DNA sequences from this sample encode an identical CDR3 as well. Germline V gene lookup returns CDR1 GTSNPN and CDR2 SVGIG (reference sequence). V gave up 2 bases and J gave up 7 bases; unmatched junction bases: 4. CDR3 size: 13 residues. The treatment here: oral pan-JAK inhibitor, 5-10 mg twice daily. This sample was taken from a study of CD8+ T cells in alopecia areata. cDNA prepared by RNA extraction and subsequent reverse transcription served as the template for sequencing. TCRdb keeps only in-frame clones here, not all; method: immunoSEQ multiplex PCR. This sample yields roughly 120,000 clones, of which 58% are seen a single time; approximately 29% belongs to the top ten.

The sample was CD8+ T cells sorted from blood, taken at week 4, from a patient treated with tofacitinib. The V call is TRBV30, the J call TRBJ1-2; 10 bases map to TRBD1. This receptor was obtained from a human donor with alopecia areata. CDR3 nucleotide sequence: TGTGCCTGGAGTCCCGGGACAGGGGTTGGCTACACCTTC. As protein: CAWSPGTGVGYTF.